The 9 T cell receptor beta chains below were found in one sample sequenced in a study of blood T cells in healthy people across ages. A second PCR of roughly 6 to 12 cycles used a sample-barcoded 5' primer and a J-beta primer mix. One entry per CDR3 protein results from TCRdb running MiXCR on the 5' RACE reads. The data contain roughly 730,000 distinct CDR3 sequences, approximately 60% of them singletons. The sample consisted of blood. The receptor set was obtained from a man aged 40-55 years in good health.

The chain recombines TRBV6-2 or TRBV6-3 with TRBJ2-3; D is unresolved. Deletions cut 6 bases from V and 4 bases from J, with 20 bases between. The CDR3 sequence is 16 residues long. Germline V gene data show CDR1 as MNHEY and CDR2 as SVGEGT. The CDR3 loop is CASSHLGSSRSDTQYF. In nucleotides, the CDR3 is TGTGCCAGCAGCCACTTGGGCAGTTCAAGATCAGATACGCAGTATTTT.

The chain recombines TRBV28 with TRBJ2-6, with 12 nucleotides matching TRBD1. The germline CDR1 and CDR2 sequences are MDHEN and SYDVKM. There are 16 residues in the CDR3. V was pared by 6 bases and J by 2 bases, with 2 bases of the junction left unmatched. The CDR3 DNA sequence: TGTGCCAGCAGGGGACAGGGGGCGCCTGGGGCCAACGTCCTGACTTTC. Translated: CASRGQGAPGANVLTF. Full variable domain (missing parts from reference TRBV28 and TRBJ2-6): DVKVTQSSRYLVKRTGEKVFLECVQDMDHENMFWYRQDPGLGLRLIYFSYDVKMKEKGDIPEGYSVSREKKERFSLILESASTNQTSMYLCASRGQGAPGANVLTFGAGSRLTVL.

The V and J genes are TRBV25-1 and TRBJ1-1; TRBD1 matches at 7 bases. Trimming cost V 4 bases and J 0 bases; bases outside gene matches: 5. The germline V gene encodes CDR1 MGHDK and CDR2 SYGVNS. The CDR3 consists of 15 residues. The CDR3 spells CASSGRDRVNTEAFF. The CDR3, as DNA: TGTGCCAGCAGTGGCCGGGACAGAGTGAACACTGAAGCTTTCTTT.

V and J are TRBV7-2 and TRBJ1-2; D uncertain. The V and J ends lost 6 bases and 3 bases respectively, with 14 bases between them. Germline CDR1 is SGHTA and CDR2 is FQGNSA. The CDR3 runs 14 residues. In DNA, the CDR3 is TGTGCCAGCAGTTTCCCCGGCGGGGACTATGGCTACACCTTC. Translated: CASSFPGGDYGYTF.

This chain uses TRBV29-1 with TRBJ2-4; TRBD2 might be the D (5 bases). CDR3 length equals 13 residues. The ends were cut back, 4 bases at V and 0 bases at J, with 7 bases in the middle. Germline CDR1 reads SQVTM; CDR2 reads ANQGSEA. CDR3 DNA sequence: TGCAGCGTTGTCGCGGGAGCCAAAAACATTCAGTACTTC. This encodes CSVVAGAKNIQYF.

The V gene is TRBV20-1, the J gene TRBJ2-7, with TRBD2 identical over 8 bases. CDR1 is DFQATT, CDR2 SNEGSKA, per germline (reference sequence). Trimming at V came to 2 bases and at J to 3 bases, leaving 12 bases not matched to a gene. The CDR3 is 16 amino acids. The CDR3 here is CSARPRGAGEYYEQYF. DNA of the CDR3: TGCAGTGCTAGACCGAGAGGAGCGGGAGAGTACTACGAGCAGTACTTC.

The rearrangement joins TRBV7-2 to TRBJ2-1, with 12 bases fitting TRBD2. V trimming: 5 bases; J trimming: 5 bases; junction bases outside the gene matches: 10. The V gene's germline CDR1 is SGHTA and CDR2 FQGNSA. The CDR3 extends over 17 amino acids. As DNA, the CDR3 is TGTGCCAGCAGCCGATTACACACTAGCGGGGGGAACAATGAGCAGTTCTTC. Its translation: CASSRLHTSGGNNEQFF.

About this clonotype: The CDR3 end shows no conserved phenylalanine or tryptophan, and so a read error is likely. This rearrangement joins TRBV24-1 to TRBJ2-1; 12 positions match TRBD1. CDR3 length: 15 residues. V was pared by 4 bases and J by 8 bases, with 5 bases of the junction left unmatched. Germline CDR1 is KGHDR and CDR2 is SFDVKD. CDR3 in amino acids: CATSDPGQGAYEQFL. The CDR3 region has the DNA TGTGCCACCAGTGACCCGGGACAGGGGGCTTATGAGCAGTTCTTG.

This clonotype occurred once. For the CDR3, the DNA is TGCGCCAGCAGCTTGGAACAGGGGAAAGAAAAACTGTTTTTT. The encoded protein is CASSLEQGKEKLFF. The chain uses TRBV5-1 and TRBJ1-4; 7 bases are shared with TRBD1. After removal of 0 bases from V and 8 bases from J, the junction contained 4 bases not matched to a gene. The CDR3 consists of 14 residues. Germline CDR1 SGHRS, CDR2 YFSETQ.